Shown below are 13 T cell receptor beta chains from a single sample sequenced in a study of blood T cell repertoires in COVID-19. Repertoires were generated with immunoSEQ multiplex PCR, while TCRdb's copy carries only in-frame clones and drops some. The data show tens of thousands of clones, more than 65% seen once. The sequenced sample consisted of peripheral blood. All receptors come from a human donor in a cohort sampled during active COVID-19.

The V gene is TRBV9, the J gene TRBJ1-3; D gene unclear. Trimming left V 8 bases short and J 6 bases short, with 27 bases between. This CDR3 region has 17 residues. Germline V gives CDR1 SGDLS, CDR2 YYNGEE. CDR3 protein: CASSLPLPVGYENTIYF. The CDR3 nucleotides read TGTGCCAGTTCCCTCCCTCTACCAGTCGGGTATGAAAACACCATATATTTT.

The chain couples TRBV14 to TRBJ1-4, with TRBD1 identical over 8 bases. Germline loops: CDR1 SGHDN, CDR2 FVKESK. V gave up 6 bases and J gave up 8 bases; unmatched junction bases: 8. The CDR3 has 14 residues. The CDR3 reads CASRDSGGGEKLFF. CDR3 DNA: TGTGCCAGCAGAGACTCAGGGGGCGGCGAAAAACTGTTTTTT.

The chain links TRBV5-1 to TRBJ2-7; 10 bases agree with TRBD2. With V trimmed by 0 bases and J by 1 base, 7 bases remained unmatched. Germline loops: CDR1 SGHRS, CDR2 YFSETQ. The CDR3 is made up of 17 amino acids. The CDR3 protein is CASSLEVLAGVSYEQYF. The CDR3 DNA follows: TGCGCCAGCAGCTTGGAGGTTCTAGCGGGGGTGTCCTACGAGCAGTACTTC.

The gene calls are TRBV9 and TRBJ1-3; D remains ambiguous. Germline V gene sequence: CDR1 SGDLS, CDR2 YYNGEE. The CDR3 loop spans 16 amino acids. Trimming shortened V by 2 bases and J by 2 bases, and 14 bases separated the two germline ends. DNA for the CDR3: TGTGCCAGCAGCGTGGTGGCGACGGGGACTGGAAACACCATATATTTT. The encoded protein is CASSVVATGTGNTIYF.

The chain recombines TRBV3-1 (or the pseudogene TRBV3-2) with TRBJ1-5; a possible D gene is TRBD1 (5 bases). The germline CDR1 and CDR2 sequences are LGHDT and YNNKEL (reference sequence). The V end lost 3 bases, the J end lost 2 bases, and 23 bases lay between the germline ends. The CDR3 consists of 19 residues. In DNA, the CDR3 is TGTGCCAGCAGCCATCCTGATTGGGGGGAGTGGTGGTGCAATCAGCCCCAGCATTTT. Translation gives CASSHPDWGEWWCNQPQHF.

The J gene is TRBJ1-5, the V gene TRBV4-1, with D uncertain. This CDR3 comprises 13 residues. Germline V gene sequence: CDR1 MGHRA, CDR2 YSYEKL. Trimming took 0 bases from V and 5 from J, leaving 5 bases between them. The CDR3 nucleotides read TGCGCCAGCAGCCAAGATAAATATCAGCCCCAGCATTTT. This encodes CASSQDKYQPQHF.

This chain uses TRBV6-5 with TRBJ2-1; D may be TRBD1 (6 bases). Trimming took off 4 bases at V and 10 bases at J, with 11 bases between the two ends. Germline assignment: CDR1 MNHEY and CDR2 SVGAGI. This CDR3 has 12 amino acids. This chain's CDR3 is CASSFTGWEQFF. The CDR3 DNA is TGTGCCAGCAGTTTTACAGGGTGGGAGCAGTTCTTC.

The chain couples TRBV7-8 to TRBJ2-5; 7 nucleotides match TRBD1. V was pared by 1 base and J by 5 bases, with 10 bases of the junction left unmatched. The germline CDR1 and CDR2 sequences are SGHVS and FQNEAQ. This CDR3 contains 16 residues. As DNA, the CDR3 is TGTGCCAGCAGCTTAGTTGGGGCAGGGGGTATTGAGACCCAGTACTTC. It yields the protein CASSLVGAGGIETQYF. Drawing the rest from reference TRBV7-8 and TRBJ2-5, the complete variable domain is GAGVSQSPRYKVAKRGQDVALRCDPISGHVSLFWYQQALGQGPEFLTYFQNEAQLDKSGLPSDRFFAERPEGSVSTLKIQRTQQEDSAVYLCASSLVGAGGIETQYFGPGTRLLVL.

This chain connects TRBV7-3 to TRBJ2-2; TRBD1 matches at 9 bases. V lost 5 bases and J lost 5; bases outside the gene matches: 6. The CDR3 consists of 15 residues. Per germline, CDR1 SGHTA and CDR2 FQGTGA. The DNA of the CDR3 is TGTGCCAGCAGCCTGAGGGGGACAGGGACCGGGGAGCTGTTTTTT. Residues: CASSLRGTGTGELFF.

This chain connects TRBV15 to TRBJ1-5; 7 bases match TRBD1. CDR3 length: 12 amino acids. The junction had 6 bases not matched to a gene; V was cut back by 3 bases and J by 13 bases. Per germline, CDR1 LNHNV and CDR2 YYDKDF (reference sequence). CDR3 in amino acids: CATSRDDRAQHF. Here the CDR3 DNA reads TGTGCCACCAGCAGGGACGACAGGGCTCAGCATTTT.

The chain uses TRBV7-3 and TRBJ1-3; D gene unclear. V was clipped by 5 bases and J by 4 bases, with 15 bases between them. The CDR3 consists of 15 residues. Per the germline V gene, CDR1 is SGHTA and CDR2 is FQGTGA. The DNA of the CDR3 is TGTGCCAGCAGCCCCAGTGGAGTTTTCGGAAACACCATATATTTT. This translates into CASSPSGVFGNTIYF.

The CDR3 DNA follows: TGTGCCAGCTCACCTGCCGGGACAGGGGGGCAAGAGACCCAGTACTTC. Translating gives CASSPAGTGGQETQYF. The rearrangement joins TRBV18 to TRBJ2-5; 11 bases are shared with TRBD1. Trimming took 3 bases from V and 2 from J; bases not matched to a gene: 5. CDR3 length: 16 amino acids. Germline CDR1 is KGHSH and CDR2 is LQKENI.

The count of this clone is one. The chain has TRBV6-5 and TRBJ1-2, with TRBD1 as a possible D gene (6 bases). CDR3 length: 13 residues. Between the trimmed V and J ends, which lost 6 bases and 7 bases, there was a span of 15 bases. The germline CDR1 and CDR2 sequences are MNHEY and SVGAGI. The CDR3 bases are TGTGCCAGCAGGGTAGGGGGTGTCGGTGGCTACACCTTC. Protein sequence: CASRVGGVGGYTF.